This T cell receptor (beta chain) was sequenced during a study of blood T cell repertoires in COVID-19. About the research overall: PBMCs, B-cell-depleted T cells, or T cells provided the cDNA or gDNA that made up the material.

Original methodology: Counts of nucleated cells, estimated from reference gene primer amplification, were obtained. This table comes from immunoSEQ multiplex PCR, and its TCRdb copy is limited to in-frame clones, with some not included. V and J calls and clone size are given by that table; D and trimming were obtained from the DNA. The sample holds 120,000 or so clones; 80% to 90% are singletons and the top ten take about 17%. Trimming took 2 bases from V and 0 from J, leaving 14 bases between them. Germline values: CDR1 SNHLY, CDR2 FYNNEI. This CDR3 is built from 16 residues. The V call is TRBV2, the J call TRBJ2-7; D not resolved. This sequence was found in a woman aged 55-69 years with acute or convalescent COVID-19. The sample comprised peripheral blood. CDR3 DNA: TGTGCCAGCAGTGAAACCGACTCACAAGTCTCCTACGAGCAGTACTTC. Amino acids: CASSETDSQVSYEQYF.